These T cell receptor beta chains were read from a single sample in a study of cytomegalovirus exposure and HLA in healthy donors. Only in-frame clones appear in the TCRdb table, and some are missing; sequencing was by immunoSEQ multiplex PCR. Of 110,000 or so clones listed, around 74% are singletons. The sample consisted of PBMCs. These receptors all come from a man in his forties in good health and CMV-seronegative. Each CDR3 is given with its conserved first and last residue. The D gene is left open where the match is weak. Part of the rows lack a size; the others show once, few, many or a class for expanded clones.

CDR3 DNA: TGTGCCAGCAGCGTGGGACAGCTCTACGAGCAGTACTTC; CDR3 protein: CASSVGQLYEQYF; D gene: TRBD1; clone size: .; V gene: TRBV7-9; J gene: TRBJ2-7
CDR3 DNA: TGCGCCAGCAGCCCGATGGTCCTATCTAACTATGGCTACACCTTC; CDR3 protein: CASSPMVLSNYGYTF; D gene: .; clone size: .; V gene: TRBV5-1; J gene: TRBJ1-2
CDR3 DNA: TGTGCCAGCAGCCCACGGGGGGCCTACGAGCAGTACTTC; CDR3 protein: CASSPRGAYEQYF; D gene: TRBD2; clone size: .; V gene: TRBV7-9; J gene: TRBJ2-7
CDR3 DNA: TGTGCCAGCAGCCGAACGGGACTTTACGAGCAGTACTTC; CDR3 protein: CASSRTGLYEQYF; D gene: .; clone size: .; V gene: TRBV5-6; J gene: TRBJ2-7
CDR3 DNA: TGTGCCAGCAGTGAGCAACAGGGTTCGGGTCAGCCCCAGCATTTT; CDR3 protein: CASSEQQGSGQPQHF; D gene: .; clone size: once; V gene: TRBV2; J gene: TRBJ1-5
CDR3 DNA: TGTGCCAGCAGCTTCTCGGGGACAGGCCGTGAAAAACTGTTTTTT; CDR3 protein: CASSFSGTGREKLFF; D gene: TRBD1; clone size: .; V gene: TRBV7-9; J gene: TRBJ1-4
CDR3 DNA: TGTGCCTGGAGTGTGGCAGCGGTCAGGGGGGAGACCCAGTACTTC; CDR3 protein: CAWSVAAVRGETQYF; D gene: TRBD1; clone size: few; V gene: TRBV30; J gene: TRBJ2-5
CDR3 DNA: TGTGCCAGCTCACCGGGTAGGACAGGCACAGATACGCAGTATTTT; CDR3 protein: CASSPGRTGTDTQYF; D gene: .; clone size: once; V gene: TRBV18; J gene: TRBJ2-3
CDR3 DNA: TGTGCCAGCAGCTTGGGGGGACAGGGTAATGAAAAACTGTTTTTT; CDR3 protein: CASSLGGQGNEKLFF; D gene: TRBD1; clone size: .; V gene: TRBV7-2; J gene: TRBJ1-4
CDR3 DNA: TGCAGCGCCGGACAGGGGGCAGGTCAGCCCCAGCATTTT; CDR3 protein: CSAGQGAGQPQHF; D gene: TRBD1; clone size: few; V gene: TRBV29-1; J gene: TRBJ1-5
CDR3 DNA: TGTGCCAGCAGCTTGAGTGGTTCGGGGGTCCCGAATACGCAGTATTTT; CDR3 protein: CASSLSGSGVPNTQYF; D gene: .; clone size: .; V gene: TRBV5-4; J gene: TRBJ2-3
CDR3 DNA: TGTTCCAGCAGCTTCCGGGACAGAATCGACACCGGGGAGCTGTTTTTT; CDR3 protein: CSSSFRDRIDTGELFF; D gene: TRBD1; clone size: few; V gene: TRBV7-9; J gene: TRBJ2-2
CDR3 DNA: TGTGCCAGCAGCTTACAAGGAGGAACTGAAGCTTTCTTT; CDR3 protein: CASSLQGGTEAFF; D gene: .; clone size: .; V gene: TRBV7-9; J gene: TRBJ1-1
CDR3 DNA: TGCGCCAGCAGCCAAGCGCCGACAGCGGGGGCCTACAATGAGCAGTTCTTC; CDR3 protein: CASSQAPTAGAYNEQFF; D gene: TRBD2; clone size: .; V gene: TRBV4-3; J gene: TRBJ2-1
CDR3 DNA: TGTGCCAGCAGCAAAGGGATTCGACTGGTCAGTTCCCTTTGCAATCAGCCCCAGCATTTT; CDR3 protein: CASSKGIRLVSSLCNQPQHF; D gene: .; clone size: .; V gene: TRBV21-1; J gene: TRBJ1-5
CDR3 DNA: TGCGCCAGCAGCCAAAACCAGGGCCCCAATCAGCCCCAGCATTTT; CDR3 protein: CASSQNQGPNQPQHF; D gene: .; clone size: few; V gene: TRBV4-1; J gene: TRBJ1-5
CDR3 DNA: TGTGCCAGCAACATAGACAGGGTCCGCGAGCAGTACTTC; CDR3 protein: CASNIDRVREQYF; D gene: TRBD1; clone size: .; V gene: TRBV6-6; J gene: TRBJ2-7
CDR3 DNA: TGTGCCAGCAGCAAAGGTCTCTGGCAGACCTACGAGCAGTACTTC; CDR3 protein: CASSKGLWQTYEQYF; D gene: .; clone size: .; V gene: TRBV21-1; J gene: TRBJ2-7
CDR3 DNA: TGTGCCAGCAGCCCCTCTGGCGGGAGCCCCTTTTACGAGCAGTACTTC; CDR3 protein: CASSPSGGSPFYEQYF; D gene: TRBD2; clone size: few; V gene: TRBV13; J gene: TRBJ2-7
CDR3 DNA: TGTGCCAGCAGGGAGGGAGGGACGACCGGGGAGCTGTTTTTT; CDR3 protein: CASREGGTTGELFF; D gene: TRBD2; clone size: .; V gene: TRBV11-3; J gene: TRBJ2-2
CDR3 DNA: TGTGCCAGTAGTATAGCGGCTACTCCCGGAGGGGAGACCCAGTACTTC; CDR3 protein: CASSIAATPGGETQYF; D gene: .; clone size: .; V gene: TRBV19; J gene: TRBJ2-5
CDR3 DNA: TGCGCCAGCAGCCAAGATTGGGACAGGGCAGGTACTGAAGCTTTCTTT; CDR3 protein: CASSQDWDRAGTEAFF; D gene: TRBD1; clone size: .; V gene: TRBV4-1; J gene: TRBJ1-1
CDR3 DNA: TGTGCCAGCAGCTTAAACCGGGACAGAAGCACAGATACGCAGTATTTT; CDR3 protein: CASSLNRDRSTDTQYF; D gene: TRBD1; clone size: .; V gene: TRBV7-9; J gene: TRBJ2-3